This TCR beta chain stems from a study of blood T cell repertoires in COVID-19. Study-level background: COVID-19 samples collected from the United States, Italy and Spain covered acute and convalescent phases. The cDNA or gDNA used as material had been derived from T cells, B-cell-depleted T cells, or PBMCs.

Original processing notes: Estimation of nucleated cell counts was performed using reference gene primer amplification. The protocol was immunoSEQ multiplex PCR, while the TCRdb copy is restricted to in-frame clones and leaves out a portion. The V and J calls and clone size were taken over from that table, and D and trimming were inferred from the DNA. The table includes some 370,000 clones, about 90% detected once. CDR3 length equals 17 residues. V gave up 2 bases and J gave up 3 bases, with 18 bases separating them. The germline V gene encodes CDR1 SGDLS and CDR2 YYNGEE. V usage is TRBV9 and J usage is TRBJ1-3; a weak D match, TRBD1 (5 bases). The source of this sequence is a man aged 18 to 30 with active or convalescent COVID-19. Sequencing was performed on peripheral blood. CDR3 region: CASSVQPGGGSGNTIYF. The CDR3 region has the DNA TGTGCCAGCAGCGTCCAACCCGGGGGAGGAAGTGGAAACACCATATATTTT.